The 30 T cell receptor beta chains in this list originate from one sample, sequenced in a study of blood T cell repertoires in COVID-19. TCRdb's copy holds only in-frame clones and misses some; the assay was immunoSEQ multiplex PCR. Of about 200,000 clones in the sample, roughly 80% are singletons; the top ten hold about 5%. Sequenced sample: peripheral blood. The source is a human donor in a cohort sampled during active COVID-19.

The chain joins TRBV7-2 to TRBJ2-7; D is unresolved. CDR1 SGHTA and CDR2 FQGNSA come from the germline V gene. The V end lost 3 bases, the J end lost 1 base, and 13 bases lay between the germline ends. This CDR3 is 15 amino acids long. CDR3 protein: CASSLRTFPSYEQYF. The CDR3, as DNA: TGTGCCAGCAGCTTGAGAACTTTCCCGTCCTACGAGCAGTACTTC.

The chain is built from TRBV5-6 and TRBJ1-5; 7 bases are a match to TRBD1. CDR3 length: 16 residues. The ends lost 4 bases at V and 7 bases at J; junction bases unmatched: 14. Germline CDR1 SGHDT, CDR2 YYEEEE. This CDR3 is CASSTRTGAPGQPQHF. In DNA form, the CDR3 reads TGTGCCAGCAGCACTCGCACAGGGGCCCCTGGCCAGCCCCAGCATTTT. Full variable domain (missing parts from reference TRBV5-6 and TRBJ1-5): DAGVTQSPTHLIKTRGQQVTLRCSPKSGHDTVSWYQQALGQGPQFIFQYYEEEERQRGNFPDRFSGHQFPNYSSELNVNALLLGDSALYLCASSTRTGAPGQPQHFGDGTRLSIL.

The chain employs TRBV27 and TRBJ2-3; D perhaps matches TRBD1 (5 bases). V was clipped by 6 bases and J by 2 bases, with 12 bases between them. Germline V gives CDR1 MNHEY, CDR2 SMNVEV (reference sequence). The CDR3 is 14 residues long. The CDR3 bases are TGTGCCAGCAGCTCGGACACGTTCACAGATACGCAGTATTTT. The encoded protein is CASSSDTFTDTQYF.

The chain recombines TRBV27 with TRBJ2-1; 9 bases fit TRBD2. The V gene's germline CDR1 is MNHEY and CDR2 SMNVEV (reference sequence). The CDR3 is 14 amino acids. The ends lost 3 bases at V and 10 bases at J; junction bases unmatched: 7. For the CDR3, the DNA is TGTGCCAGCAGTTTGGTCGGCGGGAGGGGAGAGCAGTTCTTC. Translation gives CASSLVGGRGEQFF.

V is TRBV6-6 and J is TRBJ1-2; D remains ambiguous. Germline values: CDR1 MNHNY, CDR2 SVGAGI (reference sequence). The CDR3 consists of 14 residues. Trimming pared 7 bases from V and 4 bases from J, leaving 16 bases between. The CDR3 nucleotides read TGTGCCAGCACCCTTACGGAGGTTGGCTATGGCTACACCTTC. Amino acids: CASTLTEVGYGYTF.

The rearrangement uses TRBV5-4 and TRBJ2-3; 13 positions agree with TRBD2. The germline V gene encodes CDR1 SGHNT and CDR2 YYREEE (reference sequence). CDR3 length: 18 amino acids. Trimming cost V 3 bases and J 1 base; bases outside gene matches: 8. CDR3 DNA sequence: TGTGCCAGCAGCTCGGGACTAGCGGGAAGAGGGGGCACAGATACGCAGTATTTT. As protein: CASSSGLAGRGGTDTQYF.

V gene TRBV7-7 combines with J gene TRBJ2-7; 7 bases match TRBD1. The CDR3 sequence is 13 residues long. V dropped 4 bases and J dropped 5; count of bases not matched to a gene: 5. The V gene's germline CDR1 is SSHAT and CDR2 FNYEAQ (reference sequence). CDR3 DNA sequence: TGTGCCAGCAGCTCGACAGGGTGGGACGAGCAGTACTTC. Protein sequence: CASSSTGWDEQYF.

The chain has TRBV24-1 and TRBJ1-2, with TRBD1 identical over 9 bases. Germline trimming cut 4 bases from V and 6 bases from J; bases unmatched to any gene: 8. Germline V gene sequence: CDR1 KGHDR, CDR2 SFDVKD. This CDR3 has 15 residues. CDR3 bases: TGTGCCACCAGTGACTCACAGGGGGCGACAGATGGCTACACCTTC. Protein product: CATSDSQGATDGYTF.

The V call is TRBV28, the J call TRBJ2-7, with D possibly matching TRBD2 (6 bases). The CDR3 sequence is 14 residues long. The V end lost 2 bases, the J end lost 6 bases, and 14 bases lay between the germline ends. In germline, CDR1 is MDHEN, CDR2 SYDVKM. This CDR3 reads CASSLGGALGEQYF. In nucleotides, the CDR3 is TGTGCCAGCAGTTTAGGAGGGGCCCTGGGCGAGCAGTACTTC. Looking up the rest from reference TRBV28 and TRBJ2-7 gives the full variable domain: DVKVTQSSRYLVKRTGEKVFLECVQDMDHENMFWYRQDPGLGLRLIYFSYDVKMKEKGDIPEGYSVSREKKERFSLILESASTNQTSMYLCASSLGGALGEQYFGPGTRLTVT.

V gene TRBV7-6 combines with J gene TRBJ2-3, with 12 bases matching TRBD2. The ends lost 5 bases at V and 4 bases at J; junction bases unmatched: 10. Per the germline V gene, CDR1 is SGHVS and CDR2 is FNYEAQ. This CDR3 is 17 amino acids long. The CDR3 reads CASSGEVTSGSADTQYF. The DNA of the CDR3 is TGTGCCAGCAGCGGGGAGGTGACTAGCGGGAGTGCAGATACGCAGTATTTT.

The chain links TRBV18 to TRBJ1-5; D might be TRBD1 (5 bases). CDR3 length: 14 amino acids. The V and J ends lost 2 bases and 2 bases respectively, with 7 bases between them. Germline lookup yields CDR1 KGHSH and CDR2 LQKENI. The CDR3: CASSPFRGNQPQHF. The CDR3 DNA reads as TGTGCCAGCTCACCATTCAGGGGCAATCAGCCCCAGCATTTT.

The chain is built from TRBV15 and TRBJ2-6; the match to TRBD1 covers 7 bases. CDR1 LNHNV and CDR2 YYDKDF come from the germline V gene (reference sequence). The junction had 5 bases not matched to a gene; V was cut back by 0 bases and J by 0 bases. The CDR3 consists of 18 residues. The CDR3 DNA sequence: TGTGCCACCAGCAGAGACAGGGGGTTGAGCTCTGGGGCCAACGTCCTGACTTTC. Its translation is CATSRDRGLSSGANVLTF.

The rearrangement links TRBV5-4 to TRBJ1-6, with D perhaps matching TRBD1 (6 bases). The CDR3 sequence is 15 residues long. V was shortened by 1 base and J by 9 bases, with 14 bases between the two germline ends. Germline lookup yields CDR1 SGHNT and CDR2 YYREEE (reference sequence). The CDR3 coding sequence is TGTGCCAGCAGCTTGAGGGAGAGGGGGACTTCACCCCTCCACTTT. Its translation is CASSLRERGTSPLHF.

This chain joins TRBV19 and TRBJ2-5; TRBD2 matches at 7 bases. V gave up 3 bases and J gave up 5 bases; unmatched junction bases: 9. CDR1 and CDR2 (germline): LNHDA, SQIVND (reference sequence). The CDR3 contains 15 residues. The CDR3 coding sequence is TGTGCCAGTAGTATCGGGACTACCCGACGGGAGACCCAGTACTTC. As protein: CASSIGTTRRETQYF.

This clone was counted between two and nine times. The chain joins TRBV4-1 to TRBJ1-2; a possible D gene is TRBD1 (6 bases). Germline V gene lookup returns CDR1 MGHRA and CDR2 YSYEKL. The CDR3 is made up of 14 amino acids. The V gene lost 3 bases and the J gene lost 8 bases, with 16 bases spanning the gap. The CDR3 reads CASSQAVGAGGYTF. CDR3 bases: TGCGCCAGCAGCCAGGCCGTGGGGGCGGGCGGCTACACCTTC.

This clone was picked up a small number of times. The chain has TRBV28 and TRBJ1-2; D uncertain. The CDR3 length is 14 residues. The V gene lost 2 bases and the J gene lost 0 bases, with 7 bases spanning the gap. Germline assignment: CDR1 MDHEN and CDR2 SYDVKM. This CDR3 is CASSLAGSNYGYTF. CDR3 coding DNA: TGTGCCAGCAGTTTAGCAGGATCTAACTATGGCTACACCTTC.

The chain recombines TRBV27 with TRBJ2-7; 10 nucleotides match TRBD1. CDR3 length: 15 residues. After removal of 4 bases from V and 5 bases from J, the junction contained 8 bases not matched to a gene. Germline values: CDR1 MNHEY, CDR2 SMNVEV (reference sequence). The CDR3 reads CASSSTGTGDHEQYF. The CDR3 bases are TGTGCCAGCAGTTCCACCGGGACAGGGGACCACGAGCAGTACTTC.

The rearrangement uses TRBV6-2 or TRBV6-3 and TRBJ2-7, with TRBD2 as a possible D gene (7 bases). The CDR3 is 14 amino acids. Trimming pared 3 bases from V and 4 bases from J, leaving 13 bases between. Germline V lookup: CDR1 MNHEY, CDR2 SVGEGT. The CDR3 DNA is TGTGCCAGCAGTTATCAGAGGGGGGGTTACGAGCAGTACTTC. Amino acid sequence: CASSYQRGGYEQYF.

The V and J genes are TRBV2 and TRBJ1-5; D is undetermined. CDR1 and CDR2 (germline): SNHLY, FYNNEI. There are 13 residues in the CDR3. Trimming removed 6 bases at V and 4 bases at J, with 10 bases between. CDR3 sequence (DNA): TGTGCCAGCAGGGGTGACGGGAATCAGCCCCAGCATTTT. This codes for CASRGDGNQPQHF.

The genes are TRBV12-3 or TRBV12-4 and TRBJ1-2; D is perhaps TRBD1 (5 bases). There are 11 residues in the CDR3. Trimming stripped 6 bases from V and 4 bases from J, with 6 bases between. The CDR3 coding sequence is TGTGCCAGCAGCAGGGCCTATGGCTACACCTTC. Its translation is CASSRAYGYTF.

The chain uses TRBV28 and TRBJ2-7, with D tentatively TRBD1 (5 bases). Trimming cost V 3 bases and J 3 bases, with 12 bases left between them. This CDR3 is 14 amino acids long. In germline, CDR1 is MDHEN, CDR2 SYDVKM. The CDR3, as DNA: TGTGCCAGCAGTTTCCTGGGGCCCGACTACGAGCAGTACTTC. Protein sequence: CASSFLGPDYEQYF.

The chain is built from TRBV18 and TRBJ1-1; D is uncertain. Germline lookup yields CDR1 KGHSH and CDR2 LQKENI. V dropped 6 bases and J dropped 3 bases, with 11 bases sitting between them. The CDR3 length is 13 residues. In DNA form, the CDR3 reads TGTGCCAGCTCCCTGAGGAAGGACACTGAAGCTTTCTTT. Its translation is CASSLRKDTEAFF.

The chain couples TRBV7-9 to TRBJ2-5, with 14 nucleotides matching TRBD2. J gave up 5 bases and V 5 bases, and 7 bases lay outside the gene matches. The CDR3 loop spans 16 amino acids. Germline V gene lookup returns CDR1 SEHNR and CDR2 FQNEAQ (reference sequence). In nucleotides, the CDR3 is TGTGCCAGCAGCCAGGGACTAGCGGGAGTCGGGGAGACCCAGTACTTC. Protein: CASSQGLAGVGETQYF.

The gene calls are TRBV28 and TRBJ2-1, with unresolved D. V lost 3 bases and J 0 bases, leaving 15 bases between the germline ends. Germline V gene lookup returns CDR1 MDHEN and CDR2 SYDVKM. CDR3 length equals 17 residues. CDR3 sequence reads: CASSLWKPASSYNEQFF. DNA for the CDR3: TGTGCCAGCAGTTTGTGGAAGCCCGCTAGCTCCTACAATGAGCAGTTCTTC.

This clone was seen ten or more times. In DNA, the CDR3 is TGTGCCAGCAGTTTATCACAAAGCAATCAGCCCCAGCATTTT. Protein product: CASSLSQSNQPQHF. This chain joins TRBV27 and TRBJ1-5, with no clear D. This CDR3 comprises 14 residues. Trimming pared 0 bases from V and 1 base from J, leaving 4 bases between. Germline lookup yields CDR1 MNHEY and CDR2 SMNVEV (reference sequence).

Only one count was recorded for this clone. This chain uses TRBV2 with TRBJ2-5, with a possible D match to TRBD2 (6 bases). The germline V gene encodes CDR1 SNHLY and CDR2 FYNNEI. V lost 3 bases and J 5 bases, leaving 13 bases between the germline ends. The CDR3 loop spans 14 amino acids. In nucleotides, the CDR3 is TGTGCCAGCAGTGACCCCCGACTAGAGGAGACCCAGTACTTC. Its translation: CASSDPRLEETQYF.

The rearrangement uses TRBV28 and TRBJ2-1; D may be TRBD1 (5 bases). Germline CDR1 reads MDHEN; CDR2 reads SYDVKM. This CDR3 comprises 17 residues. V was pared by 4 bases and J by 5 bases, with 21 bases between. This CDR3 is CASSSPSLPARDNEQFF. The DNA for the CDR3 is TGTGCCAGCAGTTCCCCCAGTCTTCCAGCCAGGGACAATGAGCAGTTCTTC.

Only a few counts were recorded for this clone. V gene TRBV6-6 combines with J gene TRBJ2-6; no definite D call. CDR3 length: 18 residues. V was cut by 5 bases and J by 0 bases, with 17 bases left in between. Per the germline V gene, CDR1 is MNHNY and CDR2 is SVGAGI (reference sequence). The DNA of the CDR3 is TGTGCCAGCAGTCCCCGCCCGATAGCCTCCTCTGGGGCCAACGTCCTGACTTTC. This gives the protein CASSPRPIASSGANVLTF.

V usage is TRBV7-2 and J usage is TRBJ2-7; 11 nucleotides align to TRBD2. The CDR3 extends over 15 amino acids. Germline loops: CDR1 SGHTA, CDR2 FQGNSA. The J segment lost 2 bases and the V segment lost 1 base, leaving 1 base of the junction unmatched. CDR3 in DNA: TGTGCCAGCAGCTTAGAACTAGCGGGAGCCTACGAGCAGTACTTC. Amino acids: CASSLELAGAYEQYF.

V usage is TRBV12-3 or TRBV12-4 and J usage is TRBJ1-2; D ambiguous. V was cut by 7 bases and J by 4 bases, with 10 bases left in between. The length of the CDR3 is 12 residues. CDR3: CASTGSRYGYTF. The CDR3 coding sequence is TGTGCCAGCACCGGTAGTCGCTATGGCTACACCTTC.